What follows is one T cell receptor beta chain and its context. Its antigen is as yet unknown. This sample is part of a study of cytomegalovirus exposure and HLA in healthy donors. Overall study context: It was reported in a later analysis that the same platform had been used for the approximately 110 validation repertoires as for the 666 first-cohort repertoires.

Study findings and constraints: A later analysis found first-cohort TCR clusters tended to co-occur in the roughly 120 validation repertoires.

The V and J ends lost 7 bases and 5 bases, in that order; junction bases with no gene match: 4. There are 13 residues in the CDR3. Germline CDR1 and CDR2: MNHEY and SMNVEV (reference sequence). The table came from immunoSEQ multiplex PCR; TCRdb's copy has only in-frame clones and leaves some out. The data hold some 130,000 clones, with about 80% observed a single time. This chain links TRBV27 with TRBJ1-5, with 8 bases fitting TRBD1. The specimen sequenced was PBMCs. This clonotype was obtained from a young man in good health and CMV-seropositive. The CDR3 sequence: CASTKDRDQPQHF. In DNA, the CDR3 is TGTGCCAGCACCAAGGACAGGGATCAGCCCCAGCATTTT.